This T cell receptor (beta chain) was sequenced in a study of blood T cell repertoires in COVID-19 (dated by TCRdb to the early 2020s). For the study in its entirety: Samples from collaborators originated in the United States, Italy and Spain and spanned both the acute and convalescent phases of COVID-19. The material from the prospective study consisted of cDNA or gDNA derived from T cells, B-cell-depleted T cells, or PBMCs. The dataset comprised deeply sampled blood TCRbeta repertoires from subjects exposed to, actively infected with, or recovered from COVID-19. The repertoires were made available in a free public database intended to serve as a resource for research on the immune response to SARS-CoV-2. Samples came from the ongoing ImmuneRACE study (first 160 participants) plus 1,254 subjects from 6 global collaborators. Sample metadata almost always included a de-identified subject ID, COVID-19 status, age in years and sex. Where available, HLA class I and class II types were taken from metadata supplied by the sample provider and were not determined by assay-based typing. Results and caveats for the whole study, not just this receptor: How much clinical and demographic metadata was included differed by source and by participant, and the metadata was provided uncurated.

TCRbeta CDR3 regions were amplified from genomic DNA using the immunoSEQ Assay, a bias-controlled multiplex PCR. In the authors' own workflow: Nucleated cell counts per sample were estimated from amplification of reference gene primers within the assay. To quantify the absolute abundance of each unique TCRbeta CDR3 rearrangement, sequence reads were collapsed and filtered. For each sample, productive Simpson clonality was calculated as the square root of Simpson's diversity index across productive rearrangements. TCRdb retrieved this table from immuneACCESS and kept in-frame rearrangements only. Not all clones are present; in checked studies, unresolved V genes account for under half, and no reason is known for the remainder. Clone size and the V and J calls come from that table; the DNA yielded D and trimming. Counted in this sample were 250,000 to 350,000 clones; 85% of them appeared once. The ten largest clones represent 2% to 3% of the sample.

Enrolling through a virtual design, the prospective study's participants ranged in age from roughly 18 to 95 years and lived across some 22 United States geographic areas. In the prospective study, cohorts were assigned on the basis of participant-reported clinical history obtained from a screening survey and a study questionnaire. Recovered participants in ImmuneRACE Cohort 3 were defined as having two consecutive negative NP/OP PCR tests, clearance from a healthcare professional, or resolution of symptoms. In the prospective study, whole blood, serum and a nasopharyngeal or oropharyngeal swab were collected from each participant by mobile phlebotomists. Prospective study participants could optionally give additional blood draws and questionnaires over an approximately two-month period. Before DNA extraction, blood samples from the prospective study were shipped at room temperature or frozen.

About this clone itself: Its antigen specificity is not known. Base quality data are lacking; no much larger clone is found one base away.

The TCR originated in a woman aged 50 to 60 who had recovered from COVID-19. The sample taken for sequencing was PBMCs or T cells enriched from blood (not recorded which).

The encoded CDR3 is CAWKVQGGSYEQYF. The sequenced DNA: TGTGCCTGGAAGGTCCAGGGGGGATCCTACGAGCAGTACTTC. The rearrangement joined TRBV30 to TRBJ2-7; a weak D assignment points to TRBD1 (7 bases agree). CDR1 and CDR2, per the germline V gene (reference sequence), are GTSNPN and SVGIG. Inclusive of the bounding cysteine and phenylalanine, the CDR3 is 14 residues long. Only the CDR3 portion is preserved as DNA: 42 bases, with reading frame beginning at the first base. V was cut back by 4 bases and J by 1 base, leaving a gap of 14 bases between them. This CDR3, with the reference TRBV30 and TRBJ2-7 proteins standing in past its ends, gives the full variable domain SQTIHQWPATLVQPVGSPLSLECTVEGTSNPNLYWYRQAAGRGLQLLFYSVGIGQISSEVPQNLSASRPQDRQFILSSKKLLLSDSGFYLCAWKVQGGSYEQYFGPGTRLTVT.